The 18 T cell receptor beta chains below were found in one sample sequenced in a study of cytomegalovirus exposure and HLA in healthy donors. Amplification used 60 Vbeta primers and 13 Jbeta primers. Only in-frame clones appear in the TCRdb table, and some are missing; sequencing was by immunoSEQ multiplex PCR. The table lists some 150,000 clones, over 75% of them singletons. Sample: PBMCs. The origin of the receptors is a woman younger than 45 in good health and CMV-seronegative.

The rearrangement uses TRBV7-9 and TRBJ1-2; 8 bases match TRBD1. The V segment lost 5 bases and the J segment 0 bases; nucleotides outside the gene matches: 8. CDR3 length: 16 residues. CDR1 is SEHNR and CDR2 is FQNEAQ in the germline V gene (reference sequence). Written as DNA, the CDR3 is TGTGCCAGCAGCCTGGACAGGGAGTTAGCTAACTATGGCTACACCTTC. The encoded protein is CASSLDRELANYGYTF.

This chain uses TRBV7-8 with TRBJ1-6; 7 nucleotides align to TRBD1. The V and J ends lost 2 bases and 6 bases, in that order; junction bases with no gene match: 7. Per germline, CDR1 SGHVS and CDR2 FQNEAQ. CDR3 length equals 16 residues. CDR3 sequence reads: CASSLLPQGVNSPLHF. CDR3 DNA sequence: TGTGCCAGCAGCTTACTTCCCCAGGGGGTTAATTCACCCCTCCACTTT.

This chain links TRBV16 with TRBJ1-1; D may be TRBD1 (5 bases). The CDR3 extends over 14 amino acids. The V and J ends lost 4 bases and 0 bases respectively, with 9 bases between them. Germline values: CDR1 KGHSY, CDR2 FQNENV. CDR3 in amino acids: CASSRQSMNTEAFF. The CDR3 DNA is TGTGCCAGCAGCCGACAGTCAATGAACACTGAAGCTTTCTTT.

CDR3: CAVARDNSYGYTF. CDR3 in DNA: TGTGCGGTAGCCCGGGACAACTCCTATGGCTACACCTTC. The chain links TRBV6-1 to TRBJ1-2; D is perhaps TRBD1 (6 bases). The CDR3 extends over 13 amino acids. Germline lookup yields CDR1 MNHNS and CDR2 SASEGT.

The J gene is TRBJ2-3, the V gene TRBV25-1, with 14 bases fitting TRBD2. Trimming at V came to 5 bases and at J to 4 bases, leaving 8 bases not matched to a gene. Germline lookup yields CDR1 MGHDK and CDR2 SYGVNS. The CDR3 sequence is 17 residues long. The CDR3 loop reads CASSKRTSGGISDTQYF. The CDR3 DNA follows: TGTGCCAGCAGTAAACGGACTAGCGGGGGGATATCAGATACGCAGTATTTT.

The chain recombines TRBV5-8 with TRBJ1-1; 9 nucleotides line up with TRBD1. The V segment lost 0 bases and the J segment 7 bases; nucleotides outside the gene matches: 4. The length of the CDR3 is 14 residues. Germline V gives CDR1 SGHTS, CDR2 YDEGEE. The CDR3: CASSLGDRVIEAFF. CDR3 nucleotides: TGTGCCAGCAGCTTGGGGGACAGGGTTATTGAAGCTTTCTTT.

This clone occurred a few times. This chain uses TRBV4-1 with TRBJ2-7, with no clear D. Germline CDR1 reads MGHRA; CDR2 reads YSYEKL. This CDR3 contains 17 residues. The V end lost 1 base, the J end lost 1 base, and 17 bases lay between the germline ends. In DNA, the CDR3 is TGCGCCAGCAGCCAAGTCTATGGAGTGTCTGGTTCCTACGAGCAGTACTTC. It is translated as CASSQVYGVSGSYEQYF.

The chain combines TRBV10-1 with TRBJ1-1; maybe TRBD1 (6 bases). CDR3 length: 14 residues. Trimming pared 2 bases from V and 5 bases from J, leaving 12 bases between. CDR1 and CDR2 from the germline V gene are WNHNN and SYGVQD (reference sequence). CDR3 sequence (DNA): TGCGCCAGCAGTGAGATGGGGGGGCCTACTGAAGCTTTCTTT. It encodes CASSEMGGPTEAFF.

The V and J genes are TRBV27 and TRBJ1-1, with D uncertain. The CDR3 has 13 amino acids. Trimming removed 5 bases from V and 1 base from J, with 8 bases in between. CDR1 is MNHEY, CDR2 SMNVEV, per germline (reference sequence). The CDR3 protein is CASSPNTNTEAFF. CDR3 in DNA: TGTGCCAGCAGTCCAAACACGAACACTGAAGCTTTCTTT.

This clone was recorded a few times. The gene calls are TRBV21-1 and TRBJ2-7; the DNA was not used to check the table's D call, TRBD2. TRBV21-1 is designated a pseudogene. This CDR3 is 15 amino acids long. CDR3 DNA sequence: TGTGCCAGCAGCAGCCTGGCGGGGGGCCTCTACGAGCAGTACTTC. Residues: CASSSLAGGLYEQYF.

The rearrangement uses TRBV13 and TRBJ2-5; tentative D call: TRBD2 (5 bases). Germline V gene data show CDR1 as PRHDT and CDR2 as FYEKMQ (reference sequence). Trimming shortened V by 8 bases and J by 2 bases, and 12 bases separated the two germline ends. CDR3 length: 13 residues. As DNA, the CDR3 is TGTGCCAGCTCTCTCGGGGATCAAGAGACCCAGTACTTC. Encoded protein: CASSLGDQETQYF.

V is TRBV2 and J is TRBJ1-4; 9 bases map to TRBD1. This CDR3 region has 14 residues. After removal of 3 bases from V and 10 bases from J, the junction contained 6 bases not matched to a gene. Germline V gene sequence: CDR1 SNHLY, CDR2 FYNNEI. In DNA, the CDR3 is TGTGCCAGCAGTGAGGACAGGGGCCGGGGAAAACTGTTTTTT. Translated, it gives CASSEDRGRGKLFF.

The V call is TRBV5-5, the J call TRBJ2-7; D might be TRBD1 (6 bases). The CDR3 loop spans 15 amino acids. Germline V CDR1 and CDR2: SGHKS, YYEKEE (reference sequence). The germline V and J ends were trimmed by 4 bases and 11 bases, with 25 bases remaining between them. CDR3 residues: CASSPTDRTPRGEYF. Written as DNA, the CDR3 is TGTGCCAGCAGCCCGACGGACAGAACCCCGCGAGGGGAGTACTTC.

This clone appeared a few times. The chain carries TRBV5-1 and TRBJ1-1; TRBD1 matches at 11 bases. Germline CDR1 SGHRS, CDR2 YFSETQ. The CDR3 length is 14 residues. J lost 10 bases, V lost 5 bases, and 10 bases had no gene match. CDR3 nucleotide sequence: TGCGCCAGCAGAACCGGGACAGGGGGGTTCGCAGCTTTCTTT. Its protein product is CASRTGTGGFAAFF.

This clone appeared a single time. The chain joins TRBV6-1 to TRBJ2-1; D gene unclear. The CDR3 runs 13 residues. Trimming shortened V by 6 bases and J by 2 bases, and 8 bases separated the two germline ends. Looked up from germline, CDR1 is MNHNS and CDR2 is SASEGT. CDR3 sequence reads: CASSLVAYNEQFF. The DNA for the CDR3 is TGTGCCAGCAGCCTAGTTGCCTACAATGAGCAGTTCTTC.

This clone was seen a handful of times. The rearrangement uses TRBV7-3 and TRBJ2-3, with 13 nucleotides matching TRBD2. CDR1 SGHTA and CDR2 FQGTGA come from the germline V gene. This CDR3 region has 18 residues. J was trimmed by 2 bases and V by 4 bases; bases with no gene match: 9. CDR3 coding DNA: TGTGCCAGCAGCTGGACTAGCGGGGGAGGTGGGGACACAGATACGCAGTATTTT. It encodes CASSWTSGGGGDTDTQYF.

The V call is TRBV7-3, the J call TRBJ2-2; no clear D. The V and J ends lost 10 bases and 0 bases respectively, with 9 bases between them. CDR3 length: 13 residues. Germline values: CDR1 SGHTA, CDR2 FQGTGA. Written as DNA, the CDR3 is TGTGCCAACCGGGTCTCGAACACCGGGGAGCTGTTTTTT. Residues: CANRVSNTGELFF.

The chain has TRBV11-3 and TRBJ2-5; D not resolved. The length of the CDR3 is 13 residues. Germline assignment: CDR1 SGHNT and CDR2 YENEEA. Trimming removed 5 bases at V and 2 bases at J, with 9 bases between. Here the CDR3 reads CASSGPHQETQYF. CDR3 bases: TGTGCCAGCAGCGGGCCCCATCAAGAGACCCAGTACTTC. Variable domain in full (rest from reference TRBV11-3 and TRBJ2-5): EAGVVQSPRYKIIEKKQPVAFWCNPISGHNTLYWYLQNLGQGPELLIRYENEEAVDDSQLPKDRFSAERLKGVDSTLKIQPAELGDSAVYLCASSGPHQETQYFGPGTRLLVL.